Sequencing of this T cell receptor (beta chain) was carried out in a study of glioma-infiltrating T cells (dated by TCRdb to 2016 to 2018). About the full investigation: Sequencing of TCR alpha- and beta-chain repertoires was performed on glioma tissue, on non-neoplastic brain tissue, and on matched peripheral blood mononuclear cells. The paired cohort comprised three low-grade glioma patients, eight or nine primary glioblastoma patients and three non-glioma patients contributing non-neoplastic brain tissue. Each tissue-infiltrating repertoire was compared with the same patient's peripheral blood repertoire to measure divergence between tissue and blood T-cell populations.

TCR alpha and beta CDR3 regions were amplified with the iRepertoire nested amplicon-rescue multiplex PCR (arm-PCR) platform from RNA. For one-step reverse transcription and amplification, roughly 85-400 ng of tissue mRNA or PBMC total RNA was used as input. Following bead purification, Illumina adapters were added through a secondary multiplex PCR, and the libraries were then gel-purified between 200 and 400 bp. Libraries carried internal 6-nucleotide barcodes used for demultiplexing. Sequencing of the libraries was done on an Illumina MiSeq using 2x220 or 2x250 nucleotide paired-end reads. The authors' pipeline ran thus. Paired reads were merged using FLASH 1.2.11 and were aligned to the GRCh37 human genome using BWA-MEM, after which TRA and TRB reads were extracted. V and J assignment used an IMGT-derived reference of cassette sequences and CDR3 motifs that included pseudogenes. Reads were translated in three frames, and productive CDR3s were defined as those with a C...FGXG motif and no stop codons. Unique combinations of V-J cassette pair and CDR3 amino acid sequence were defined as clonotypes. Hamming distance filtering was applied to reads, with thresholds set by the sequence error rate of each sample in mapped regions. TCRdb trimmed the raw reads at Q25, called clones with MiXCR and kept productive beta chains. Entries are consolidated by CDR3 protein sequence, retaining the most common genes and DNA. None of the V and J calls come from the authors' own analysis; TCRdb made them. Across this sample there are 110,000 or so distinct CDR3 sequences, with about 25% seen only once. About a third of the sample comes from the top ten.

Points the paper makes about the study in general: VJ-independent divergence between tissue and blood was below expectation in non-neoplastic patients but above expectation in all gliomas, especially low-grade gliomas. Group comparisons were based on small numbers of patients: three non-neoplastic, three low-grade glioma and about 8 glioblastoma patients. Very few CDR3 sequences were shared between tissue and blood, attributed to high CDR3 diversity and limited sampling.

V and J lose 2 bases and 4 bases, and a span of 9 bases separates them. Taken from cysteine to phenylalanine, the CDR3 has 13 residues. The retained sequence is limited to the CDR3, 39 bases, with the frame set at the first base. This clonotype was observed many times. It lacks a known antigen. Base quality data are lacking; no much larger clone is found one base away. The TCR originated in a human donor with low-grade glioma or glioblastoma, undergoing nonglioma brain surgery, or in good health (not recorded which). The V gene is TRBV12-3 or TRBV12-4 and the J gene is TRBJ2-7; the D gene is unclear. Source material: glioma tissue, nonneoplastic brain tissue, or PBMCs (not recorded which). The DNA reads as follows: TGTGCCAGCAGTTTAAGTACCCCTTACGAGCAGTACTTC. Its protein reads: CASSLSTPYEQYF.